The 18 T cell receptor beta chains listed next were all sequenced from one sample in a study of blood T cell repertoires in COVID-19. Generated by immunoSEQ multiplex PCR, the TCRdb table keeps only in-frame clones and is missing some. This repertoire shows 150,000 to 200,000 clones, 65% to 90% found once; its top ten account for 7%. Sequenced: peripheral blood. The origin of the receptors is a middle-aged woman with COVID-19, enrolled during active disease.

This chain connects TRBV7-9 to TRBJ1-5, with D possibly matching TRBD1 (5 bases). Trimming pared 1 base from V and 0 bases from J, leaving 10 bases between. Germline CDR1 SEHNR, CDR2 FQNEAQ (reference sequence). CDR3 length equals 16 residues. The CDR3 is CASSLDGRGSNQPQHF. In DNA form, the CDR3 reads TGTGCCAGCAGCTTAGATGGGAGGGGTAGCAATCAGCCCCAGCATTTT.

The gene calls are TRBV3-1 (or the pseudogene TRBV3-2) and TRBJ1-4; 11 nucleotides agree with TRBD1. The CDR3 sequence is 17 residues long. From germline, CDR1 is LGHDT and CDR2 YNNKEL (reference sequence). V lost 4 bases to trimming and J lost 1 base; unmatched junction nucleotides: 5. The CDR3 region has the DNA TGTGCCAGCAGCCTCCTGGGACAGGGGGGAACTAATGAAAAACTGTTTTTT. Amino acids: CASSLLGQGGTNEKLFF.

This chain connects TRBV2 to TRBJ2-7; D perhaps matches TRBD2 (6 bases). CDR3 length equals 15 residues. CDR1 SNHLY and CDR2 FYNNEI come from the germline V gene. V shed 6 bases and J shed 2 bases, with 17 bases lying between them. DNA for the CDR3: TGTGCCAGCAGGGGCCCGGGCGGGGCCACCTACGAGCAGTACTTC. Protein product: CASRGPGGATYEQYF. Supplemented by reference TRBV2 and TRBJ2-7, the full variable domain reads EPEVTQTPSHQVTQMGQEVILRCVPISNHLYFYWYRQILGQKVEFLVSFYNNEISEKSEIFDDQFSVERPDGSNFTLKIRSTKLEDSAMYFCASRGPGGATYEQYFGPGTRLTVT.

The CDR3 spells CASSYSNSGNEQFF. Here the CDR3 DNA reads TGTGCCAGCAGTTACTCGAATTCGGGCAATGAGCAGTTCTTC. The chain uses TRBV6-5 and TRBJ2-1; D not resolved. CDR1 MNHEY and CDR2 SVGAGI come from the germline V gene. The V and J ends lost 0 bases and 6 bases respectively, with 9 bases between them. The CDR3 sequence is 14 residues long.

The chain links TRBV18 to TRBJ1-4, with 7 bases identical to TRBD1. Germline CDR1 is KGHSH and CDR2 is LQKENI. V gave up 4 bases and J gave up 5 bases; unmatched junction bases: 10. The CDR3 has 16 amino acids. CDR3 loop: CASSLRRDSTNEKLFF. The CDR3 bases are TGTGCCAGCTCACTACGACGGGACAGTACGAATGAAAAACTGTTTTTT. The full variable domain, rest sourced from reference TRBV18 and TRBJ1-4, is NAGVMQNPRHLVRRRGQEARLRCSPMKGHSHVYWYRQLPEEGLKFMVYLQKENIIDESGMPKERFSAEFPKEGPSILRIQQVVRGDSAAYFCASSLRRDSTNEKLFFGSGTQLSVL.

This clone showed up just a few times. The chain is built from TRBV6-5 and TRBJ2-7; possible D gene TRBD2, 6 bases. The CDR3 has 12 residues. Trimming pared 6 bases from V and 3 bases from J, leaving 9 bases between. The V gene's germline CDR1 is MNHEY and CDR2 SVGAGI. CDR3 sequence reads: CASSQAGYEQYF. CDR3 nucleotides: TGTGCCAGCAGCCAAGCGGGCTACGAGCAGTACTTC.

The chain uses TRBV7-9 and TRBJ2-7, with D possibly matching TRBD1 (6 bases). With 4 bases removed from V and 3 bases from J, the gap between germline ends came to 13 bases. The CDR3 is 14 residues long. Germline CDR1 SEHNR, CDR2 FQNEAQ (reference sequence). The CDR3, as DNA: TGTGCCAGCAGCTCACCGGGACAAGGCTACGAGCAGTACGTC. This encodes CASSSPGQGYEQYV.

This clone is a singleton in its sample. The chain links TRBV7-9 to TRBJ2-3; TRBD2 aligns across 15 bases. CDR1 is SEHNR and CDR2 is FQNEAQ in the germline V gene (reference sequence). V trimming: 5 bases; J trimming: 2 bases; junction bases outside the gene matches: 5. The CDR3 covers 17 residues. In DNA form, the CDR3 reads TGTGCCAGCAGCGCAGGACTAGCGGGGGGGACCACAGATACGCAGTATTTT. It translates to CASSAGLAGGTTDTQYF.

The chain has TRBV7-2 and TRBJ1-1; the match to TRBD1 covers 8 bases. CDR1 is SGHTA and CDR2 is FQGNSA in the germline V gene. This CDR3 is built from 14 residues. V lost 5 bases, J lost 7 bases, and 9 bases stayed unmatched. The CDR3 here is CASSKDPGGGEAFF. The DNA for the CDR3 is TGTGCCAGCAGCAAAGACCCAGGGGGCGGTGAAGCTTTCTTT. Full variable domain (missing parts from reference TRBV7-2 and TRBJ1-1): GAGVSQSPSNKVTEKGKDVELRCDPISGHTALYWYRQSLGQGLEFLIYFQGNSAPDKSGLPSDRFSAERTGGSVSTLTIQRTQQEDSAVYLCASSKDPGGGEAFFGQGTRLTVV.

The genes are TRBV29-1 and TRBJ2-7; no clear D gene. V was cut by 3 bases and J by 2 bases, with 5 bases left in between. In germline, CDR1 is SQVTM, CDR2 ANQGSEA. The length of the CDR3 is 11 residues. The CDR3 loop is CSVDTTYEQYF. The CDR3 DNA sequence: TGCAGCGTTGACACAACCTACGAGCAGTACTTC.

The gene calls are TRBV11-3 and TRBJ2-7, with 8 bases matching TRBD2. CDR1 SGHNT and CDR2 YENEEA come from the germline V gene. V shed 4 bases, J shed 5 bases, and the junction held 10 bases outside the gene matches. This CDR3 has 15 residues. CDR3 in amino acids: CASSSGTTGRDEQYF. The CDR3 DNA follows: TGTGCCAGCAGCTCGGGGACAACCGGGAGGGACGAGCAGTACTTC.

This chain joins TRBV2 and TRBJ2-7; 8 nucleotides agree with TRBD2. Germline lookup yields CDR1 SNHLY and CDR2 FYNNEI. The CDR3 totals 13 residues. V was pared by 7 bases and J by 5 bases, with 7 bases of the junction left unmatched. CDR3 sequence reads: CASIERGGDEQYV. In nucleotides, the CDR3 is TGTGCCAGCATAGAACGGGGGGGAGACGAGCAGTACGTC.

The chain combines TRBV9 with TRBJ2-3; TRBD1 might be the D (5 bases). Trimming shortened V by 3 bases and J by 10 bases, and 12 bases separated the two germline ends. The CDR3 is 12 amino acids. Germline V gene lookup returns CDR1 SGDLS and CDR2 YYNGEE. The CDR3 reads CASSGNGAPQYF. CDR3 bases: TGTGCCAGCAGCGGAAATGGGGCGCCGCAGTATTTT.

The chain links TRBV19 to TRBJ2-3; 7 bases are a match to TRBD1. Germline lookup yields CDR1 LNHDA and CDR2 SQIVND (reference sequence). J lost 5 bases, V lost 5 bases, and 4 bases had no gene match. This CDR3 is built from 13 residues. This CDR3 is CASSPHRGDTQYF. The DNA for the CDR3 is TGTGCCAGTAGTCCTCACAGGGGAGATACGCAGTATTTT.

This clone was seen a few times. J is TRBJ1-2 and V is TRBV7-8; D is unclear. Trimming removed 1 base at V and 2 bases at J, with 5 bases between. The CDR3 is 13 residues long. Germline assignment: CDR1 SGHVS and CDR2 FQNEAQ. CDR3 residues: CASSLGGNYGYTF. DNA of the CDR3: TGTGCCAGCAGCTTAGGCGGGAACTATGGCTACACCTTC.

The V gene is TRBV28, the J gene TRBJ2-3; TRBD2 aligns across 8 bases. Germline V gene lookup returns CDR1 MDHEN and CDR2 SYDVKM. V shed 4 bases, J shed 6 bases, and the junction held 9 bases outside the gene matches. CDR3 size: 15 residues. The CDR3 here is CASSSISGRMDTQYF. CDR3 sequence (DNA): TGTGCCAGCAGTTCTATCAGCGGGAGAATGGATACGCAGTATTTT.

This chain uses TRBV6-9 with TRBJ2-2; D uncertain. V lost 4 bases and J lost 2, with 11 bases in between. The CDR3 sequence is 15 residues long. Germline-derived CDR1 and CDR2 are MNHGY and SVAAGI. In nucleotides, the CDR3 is TGTGCCAGCAGTTCCCCGACTGAAAACACCGGGGAGCTGTTTTTT. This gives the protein CASSSPTENTGELFF.

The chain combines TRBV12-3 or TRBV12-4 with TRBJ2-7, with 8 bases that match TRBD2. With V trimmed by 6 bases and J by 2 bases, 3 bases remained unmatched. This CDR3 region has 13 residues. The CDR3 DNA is TGTGCCAGCAGCCGGGGACTAGCCTACGAGCAGTACGTC. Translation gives CASSRGLAYEQYV.